These 14 T cell receptor beta chains originate from one sample sequenced in a study of blood T cell repertoires in COVID-19. Sequencing used immunoSEQ multiplex PCR; TCRdb keeps in-frame clones, though not all of them. The sample consists of about 240,000 clones, about 88% of them appearing once. The sample was peripheral blood. These receptors came from a woman between 65 and 79 years old with active or convalescent COVID-19.

This clone was observed once. The V gene is TRBV12-3 or TRBV12-4, the J gene TRBJ2-5; TRBD1 aligns across 11 bases. The CDR3 has 13 residues. Trimming at V came to 7 bases and at J to 8 bases, leaving 6 bases not matched to a gene. CDR3 in amino acids: CASTSGTGGTQYF. For the CDR3, the DNA is TGTGCCAGCACCTCCGGGACAGGGGGAACCCAGTACTTC.

The chain recombines TRBV29-1 with TRBJ2-2; 9 positions match TRBD1. V shed 4 bases and J 7 bases; nucleotides not matched to a gene: 10. The CDR3 contains 15 residues. Germline V CDR1 and CDR2: SQVTM, ANQGSEA. CDR3 sequence (DNA): TGCAGCGTTGCCGCCGGGACAGGGCCCATCGGGGAGCTGTTTTTT. Encoded protein: CSVAAGTGPIGELFF.

The chain joins TRBV7-6 to TRBJ2-5, with D maybe TRBD1 (5 bases). Germline CDR1 reads SGHVS; CDR2 reads FNYEAQ. The V gene lost 2 bases and the J gene lost 4 bases, with 11 bases spanning the gap. The CDR3 consists of 14 residues. As DNA, the CDR3 is TGTGCCAGCAGCTTAACTCAGGGCCGAGAGACCCAGTACTTC. It encodes CASSLTQGRETQYF.

This sequence joins TRBV9 and TRBJ2-1, with D unresolved. Trimming took off 4 bases at V and 8 bases at J, with 22 bases between the two ends. CDR3 length: 16 amino acids. Per germline, CDR1 SGDLS and CDR2 YYNGEE. CDR3: CASSFQVLPRLDEQFF. CDR3 in DNA: TGTGCCAGCAGCTTCCAGGTCCTCCCACGTTTGGATGAGCAGTTCTTC.

This clone was detected only a few times. V and J are TRBV20-1 and TRBJ1-3; no clear D gene. From germline, CDR1 is DFQATT and CDR2 SNEGSKA (reference sequence). The CDR3 extends over 14 amino acids. V was clipped by 3 bases and J by 3 bases, with 12 bases between them. The CDR3 sequence: CSASAPGSGNTIYF. CDR3 DNA sequence: TGCAGTGCTAGTGCCCCAGGCAGTGGAAACACCATATATTTT.

This sequence joins TRBV4-3 and TRBJ1-2; 8 bases are a match to TRBD1. Losses at the gene ends were 0 bases for V and 3 bases for J; bases not matched to a gene: 6. CDR1 is LGHNA, CDR2 YSLEER, per germline. CDR3 length: 16 residues. This CDR3 reads CASSQDPGTGYYGYTF. For the CDR3, the DNA is TGCGCCAGCAGCCAAGACCCCGGGACAGGATACTATGGCTACACCTTC.

The chain is built from TRBV6-6 and TRBJ1-3, with TRBD1 matching 8 bases. The CDR3 has 14 amino acids. The ends lost 6 bases at V and 8 bases at J; junction bases unmatched: 9. The V gene's germline CDR1 is MNHNY and CDR2 SVGAGI (reference sequence). CDR3 sequence: CASRHQQGGDTIYF. The CDR3 DNA is TGTGCCAGCAGACACCAACAGGGGGGAGACACCATATATTTT.

This chain uses TRBV12-3 or TRBV12-4 with TRBJ1-1; tentative D call: TRBD1 (6 bases). The V end lost 6 bases, the J end lost 3 bases, and 11 bases lay between the germline ends. This CDR3 comprises 13 residues. The CDR3 here is CASSLRTDTEAFF. CDR3 DNA: TGTGCCAGCAGCTTGAGGACAGACACTGAAGCTTTCTTT.

V gene TRBV2 combines with J gene TRBJ1-5, with 7 bases aligning to TRBD1. V lost 2 bases to trimming and J lost 4 bases; unmatched junction nucleotides: 5. This CDR3 has 15 residues. Germline-derived CDR1 and CDR2 are SNHLY and FYNNEI. DNA for the CDR3: TGTGCCAGCAGTGAATTAGGACAGGCTAATCAGCCCCAGCATTTT. It specifies CASSELGQANQPQHF.

Turning to this clone: Different DNA sequences within this sample yield the same CDR3. The chain recombines TRBV7-2 with TRBJ2-2; D not certain. The CDR3 covers 13 residues. Trimming cost V 4 bases and J 3 bases, with 6 bases left between them. Per germline, CDR1 SGHTA and CDR2 FQGNSA. The CDR3 bases are TGTGCCAGCAGCTCCACGGACACCGGGGAGCTGTTTTTT. It specifies CASSSTDTGELFF. Filled out from reference TRBV7-2 and TRBJ2-2, the complete variable domain reads GAGVSQSPSNKVTEKGKDVELRCDPISGHTALYWYRQSLGQGLEFLIYFQGNSAPDKSGLPSDRFSAERTGGSVSTLTIQRTQQEDSAVYLCASSSTDTGELFFGEGSRLTVL.

This chain links TRBV10-3 with TRBJ1-2, with 7 positions matching TRBD1. The CDR3 extends over 13 amino acids. Germline values: CDR1 ENHRY, CDR2 SYGVKD. Trimming removed 0 bases from V and 8 bases from J; junction bases left unmatched: 3. The CDR3 DNA reads as TGTGCCATCAGTGAGTCGCTAGGGGGCGGCTACACCTTC. Translated, it gives CAISESLGGGYTF.

V is TRBV5-4 and J is TRBJ2-3; 12 bases are shared with TRBD2. Looked up from germline, CDR1 is SGHNT and CDR2 is YYREEE (reference sequence). The CDR3 length is 16 residues. The V segment lost 4 bases and the J segment 6 bases; nucleotides outside the gene matches: 9. The CDR3 DNA follows: TGTGCCAGCAGCCCTGGACTAGCGGGGTCGGGTGATACGCAGTATTTT. Its protein is CASSPGLAGSGDTQYF.

The chain joins TRBV10-1 to TRBJ2-2; maybe TRBD2 (5 bases). Trimming shortened V by 5 bases and J by 6 bases, and 10 bases separated the two germline ends. There are 13 residues in the CDR3. Germline loops: CDR1 WNHNN, CDR2 SYGVQD (reference sequence). The CDR3 is CASSFGVSGELFF. In nucleotides, the CDR3 is TGCGCCAGCAGTTTCGGGGTCTCCGGGGAGCTGTTTTTT.

The J gene is TRBJ1-2, the V gene TRBV29-1; no firm D call. This CDR3 has 12 residues. Trimming cost V 7 bases and J 8 bases, with 17 bases left between them. Germline V gives CDR1 SQVTM, CDR2 ANQGSEA. CDR3 bases: TGCAGCGCCATTAATCCAGGCACCGGCTACACCTTC. It yields the protein CSAINPGTGYTF.